This TCR beta chain was sequenced during a study of human T cells and chemical hapten exposure. One entry per CDR3 protein results from TCRdb running MiXCR on the 5' RACE reads. The sample has approximately 140,000 distinct CDR3 sequences, 4.1% seen once. The CDR3 has 18 amino acids. Germline loops: CDR1 DFQATT, CDR2 SNEGSKA (reference sequence). V shed 3 bases, J shed 3 bases, and the junction held 14 bases outside the gene matches. In this sample, this clonotype turned up many times. Extraction yielded total RNA from whole blood (unfractionated). The receptor comes from a female donor in good health. The J gene is TRBJ2-1, the V gene TRBV20-1; 10 nucleotides line up with TRBD2. The CDR3 DNA reads as TGCAGTGCTAGTTCCCCAACTAGCGGGACACCCGACTACAATGAGCAGTTCTTC. Its translation: CSASSPTSGTPDYNEQFF.